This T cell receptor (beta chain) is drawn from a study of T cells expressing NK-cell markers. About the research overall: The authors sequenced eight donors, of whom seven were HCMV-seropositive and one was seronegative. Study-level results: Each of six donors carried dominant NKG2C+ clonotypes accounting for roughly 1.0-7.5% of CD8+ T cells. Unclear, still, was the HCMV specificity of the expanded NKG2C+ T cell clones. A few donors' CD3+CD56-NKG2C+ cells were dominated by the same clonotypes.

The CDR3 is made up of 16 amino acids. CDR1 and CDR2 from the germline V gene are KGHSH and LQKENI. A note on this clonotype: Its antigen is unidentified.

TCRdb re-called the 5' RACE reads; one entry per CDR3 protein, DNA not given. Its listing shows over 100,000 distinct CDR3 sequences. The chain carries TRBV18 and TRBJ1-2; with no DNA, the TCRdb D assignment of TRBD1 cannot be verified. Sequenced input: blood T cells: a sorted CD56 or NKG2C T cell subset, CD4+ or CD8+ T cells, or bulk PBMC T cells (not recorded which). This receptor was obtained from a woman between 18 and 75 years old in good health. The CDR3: CASSPGSGGDNNGYTF.